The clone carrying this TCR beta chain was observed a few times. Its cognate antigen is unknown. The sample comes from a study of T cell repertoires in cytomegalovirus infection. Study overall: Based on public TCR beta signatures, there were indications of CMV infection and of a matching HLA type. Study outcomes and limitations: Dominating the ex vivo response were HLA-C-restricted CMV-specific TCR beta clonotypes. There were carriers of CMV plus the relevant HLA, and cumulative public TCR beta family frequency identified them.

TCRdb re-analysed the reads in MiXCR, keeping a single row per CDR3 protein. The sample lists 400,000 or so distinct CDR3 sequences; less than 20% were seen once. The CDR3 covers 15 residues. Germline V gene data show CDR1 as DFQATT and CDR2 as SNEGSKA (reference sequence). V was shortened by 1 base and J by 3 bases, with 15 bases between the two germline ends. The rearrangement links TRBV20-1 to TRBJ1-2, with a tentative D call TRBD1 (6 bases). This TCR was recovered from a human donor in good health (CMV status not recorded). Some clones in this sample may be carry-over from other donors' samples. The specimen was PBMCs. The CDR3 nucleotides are TGCAGTGCTAGAGGGGCAGGGGAGATGGACTATGGCTACACCTTC. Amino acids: CSARGAGEMDYGYTF.